The source of this T cell receptor beta chain is a study of shared clonotypes between healthy human individuals. The study drew all its donors from Caucasian adults living in Nashville, Tennessee. Regarding this clone: Its antigen remains unknown. Other DNA sequences in the same sample also yield this CDR3.

CDR1 SGHRS and CDR2 YFSETQ come from the germline V gene. V was pared by 0 bases and J by 1 base, with 7 bases between. This CDR3 region has 14 residues. Sorted-subset replicate PCR reactions were performed with approximately 200 ng DNA, corresponding to roughly 29,000 T cell genomes. The assay was immunoSEQ multiplex PCR, and TCRdb's table has in-frame clones only and misses some. Counted here are over 2 million clones, 80% to 95% occurring once; the ten biggest clones make up 0.3% to 0.4%. General observations from the study: Only blood was sampled, and tissue TCR repertoires likely differ from blood ones. Clonotypes that were shared across a handful of donors made up approximately 5% of naive CD4 clonotypes.

This chain connects TRBV5-1 to TRBJ1-1; D unresolved. This sequence originates from a man aged 18 to 29 in good health. Some clones in this sample may be carry-over from other donors' samples. Sequences were obtained from naive CD4+ T cells from PBMCs. As to subset: CD45RA+ positively selected. CDR3 region: CASSLVRENTEAFF. DNA for the CDR3: TGCGCCAGCAGCTTGGTTAGGGAGAACACTGAAGCTTTCTTT.